Below, one T cell receptor (beta chain) is given with its context. This record comes from a study of T cell responses to AZD1222 COVID-19 vaccine. The data were produced by immunoSEQ multiplex PCR, yet TCRdb's version contains in-frame clones alone and is incomplete. The sample includes some 170,000 clones, approximately 90% of them seen just once. V lost 8 bases and J 0 bases, leaving 10 bases between the germline ends. The CDR3 runs to 13 residues. V usage is TRBV12-3 or TRBV12-4 and J usage is TRBJ1-2; the D gene is possibly TRBD1 (6 bases). The clonotype originates from an adult who received the AZD1222 COVID-19 vaccine. The material sequenced was peripheral blood, taken 28 days after the second AZD1222 dose. CDR3 amino acids: CASAGTTNYGYTF. CDR3 in DNA: TGTGCCAGCGCTGGGACAACTAACTATGGCTACACCTTC.